This T cell receptor beta chain was observed in a study of CD8+ T cells in alopecia areata. Study-level results: Patients shared TCRs less clearly than mice did, possibly owing to HLA.

Trimming took 4 bases from V and 9 from J; bases not matched to a gene: 4. Germline CDR1 and CDR2: NSQYPW and LRSPGD (reference sequence). The CDR3 extends over 14 amino acids. cDNA serving as the sequencing template came from extracted, reverse transcribed RNA. Measured with immunoSEQ multiplex PCR; TCRdb has only the in-frame clones, and not every one. The profile covers 200,000 to 300,000 clones, none occurring a single time. A remark on this clone: Its cognate antigen is unknown. Genes here carry mouse names. The read ends 3 residues early relative to the CDR3; the germline J gene fills the gap.

Scientists pooled cutaneous lymph node cells and sorted them on CD4, CD8alpha, NKG2D, NKG2ACE and other markers. Sequencing was done on a sample of CD4+ T cells sorted from a lymph node. The V call is TRBV1, the J call TRBJ1-6, with TRBD1 matching over 9 bases. TRBJ1-6 is given ORF status, its function remaining uncertain. The TCR originated in a C3H/HeJ mouse with alopecia areata. These mice share the MHC haplotype H2-k. The part of the CDR3 DNA that was read is TGCACCTGCAGTGACAGGGGGCGCGGTTCGCCC. The encoded protein is CTCSDRGRGSP. The entire CDR3 sequence reads CTCSDRGRGSPLYF.